The clone carrying this TCR beta chain was seen only a few times. Antigen specificity is unknown. Expressed TCRB transcripts were sequenced, since all the RNA that had been isolated was reverse transcribed. The protocol was immunoSEQ multiplex PCR, while the TCRdb copy is restricted to in-frame clones and leaves out a portion. This table has about 900,000 clones, roughly 15% appearing once. The CDR3 sequence is 18 residues long. CDR1 and CDR2 from the germline V gene are SGHTA and FQGTGA. Trimming removed 0 bases from V and 0 bases from J, with 16 bases in between. The data originate from a study of beta chain features in type 1 diabetes. Study results and limitations: Shorter TCRB CDR3s, moderately but significantly so, marked every one of the four CD4+ subsets in Type 1 diabetes patients.

Sequenced sample: naive CD4+ T cells from blood. This receptor was identified in a woman under 30 in good health. The chain carries TRBV7-3 and TRBJ2-3; perhaps TRBD2 as D (6 bases). The CDR3 here is CASSLTSGSTTSTDTQYF. Written as DNA, the CDR3 is TGTGCCAGCAGCTTAACTAGCGGTAGTACCACTAGCACAGATACGCAGTATTTT.